These 30 T cell receptor beta chains originate from one sample sequenced in a study of blood T cell repertoires in COVID-19. Sequencing used immunoSEQ multiplex PCR; TCRdb keeps in-frame clones, though not all of them. The top ten hold 3.6% of the sample, which has 200,000 to 250,000 clones, about four fifths seen once. What was sequenced was PBMCs or T cells enriched from blood (not recorded which). These receptors originate from a woman aged 40 to 50 who had been exposed to COVID-19.

V usage is TRBV7-2 and J usage is TRBJ1-1, with 7 positions matching TRBD1. V gave up 4 bases and J gave up 10 bases; unmatched junction bases: 9. This CDR3 spans 13 amino acids. Germline V gives CDR1 SGHTA, CDR2 FQGNSA. The CDR3 region has the DNA TGTGCCAGCAGCTCCGCCCATAACAGGGGAGCTTTCTTT. Its protein is CASSSAHNRGAFF.

The gene calls are TRBV28 and TRBJ1-2; D is possibly TRBD1 (5 bases). From germline, CDR1 is MDHEN and CDR2 SYDVKM. The CDR3 runs to 15 residues. The V gene lost 5 bases and the J gene lost 5 bases, with 18 bases spanning the gap. CDR3 sequence reads: CASSLPGGVGYGYTF. The CDR3 DNA follows: TGTGCCAGCAGTCTCCCCGGGGGGGTCGGATATGGCTACACCTTC.

The CDR3 bases are TGCGCCAGCACCGATTACGACACGGATTACGAGCAGTACTTC. It specifies CASTDYDTDYEQYF. V is TRBV5-1 and J is TRBJ2-7; no clear D. V lost 6 bases and J lost 4, with 17 bases in between. This CDR3 contains 14 residues. Germline loops: CDR1 SGHRS, CDR2 YFSETQ.

The chain carries TRBV7-9 and TRBJ2-7; the match to TRBD2 covers 7 bases. J gave up 3 bases and V 3 bases, and 2 bases lay outside the gene matches. Looked up from germline, CDR1 is SEHNR and CDR2 is FQNEAQ (reference sequence). The CDR3 is made up of 13 amino acids. CDR3 nucleotides: TGTGCCAGCAGCTTCCGCGGGAGCTACGAGCAGTACTTC. It specifies CASSFRGSYEQYF.

This chain uses TRBV4-2 with TRBJ1-1; TRBD1 matches at 7 bases. The CDR3 is 12 amino acids. Germline loops: CDR1 LGHNA, CDR2 YNFKEQ. The trim removed 3 bases at V and 8 bases at J, leaving 3 bases unmatched. CDR3 amino acids: CASSQAQGEAFF. Here the CDR3 DNA reads TGTGCCAGCAGCCAGGCACAGGGGGAAGCTTTCTTT.

This clone turned up a few times. CDR3 DNA sequence: TGTGCCAGCAGCGTACCCTCAGGGGGCGGGATCACTGAAGCTTTCTTT. Protein sequence: CASSVPSGGGITEAFF. The gene calls are TRBV9 and TRBJ1-1; 8 bases align to TRBD1. Germline lookup yields CDR1 SGDLS and CDR2 YYNGEE. The J segment lost 4 bases and the V segment lost 1 base, leaving 9 bases of the junction unmatched. The CDR3 sequence is 16 residues long.

V is TRBV4-1 and J is TRBJ2-4; tentative D call: TRBD1 (6 bases). The CDR3 covers 14 residues. CDR1 is MGHRA and CDR2 is YSYEKL in the germline V gene. V was cut by 2 bases and J by 5 bases, with 10 bases left in between. The CDR3 DNA sequence: TGCGCCAGCAGCCAATTACAGGGCCAAAACATTCAGTACTTC. Translation: CASSQLQGQNIQYF.

The chain combines TRBV28 with TRBJ2-7, with TRBD1 identical over 11 bases. The junction had 8 bases not matched to a gene; V was cut back by 7 bases and J by 3 bases. The CDR3 runs to 15 residues. The germline V gene encodes CDR1 MDHEN and CDR2 SYDVKM. The CDR3 spells CASTLTGTGGYEQYF. For the CDR3, the DNA is TGTGCCAGCACGCTTACCGGGACAGGGGGCTACGAGCAGTACTTC.

The V gene is TRBV4-2, the J gene TRBJ2-3, with 10 positions matching TRBD2. Germline values: CDR1 LGHNA, CDR2 YNFKEQ. Trimming at V came to 1 base and at J to 4 bases, leaving 8 bases not matched to a gene. The CDR3 sequence is 17 residues long. CDR3 amino acids: CASSQVGSGGVSDTQYF. The CDR3 nucleotides are TGTGCCAGCAGCCAAGTCGGAAGCGGGGGGGTTTCAGATACGCAGTATTTT.

The rearrangement joins TRBV21-1 to TRBJ1-5. TRBV21-1 is a listed pseudogene. CDR3 length: 15 amino acids. The CDR3 nucleotides read TGTGCCAGCAGCCAACGGGGGGCAACGAACCAGCCCCAGCATTTT. Its translation is CASSQRGATNQPQHF.

V is TRBV5-4 and J is TRBJ2-7, with D perhaps matching TRBD2 (5 bases). CDR3 length: 18 amino acids. Per the germline V gene, CDR1 is SGHNT and CDR2 is YYREEE (reference sequence). The V gene lost 1 base and the J gene lost 2 bases, with 22 bases spanning the gap. CDR3 coding DNA: TGTGCCAGCAGCTTGTCTGTCGGAGGTCTAAGAGGCCCCTACGAGCAGTACTTC. Amino acids: CASSLSVGGLRGPYEQYF.

The chain links TRBV7-5 to TRBJ2-1; the table assigns TRBD1, which was not confirmed against the DNA. TRBV7-5 is designated a pseudogene. The CDR3 contains 16 residues. CDR3 DNA: TGTGCCAGAAGCTCCGAAGTGGGGACAGCCCACAATGAGCAGTTCTTC. It codes for CARSSEVGTAHNEQFF.

V is TRBV2 and J is TRBJ2-7, with D possibly TRBD1 on 6 matching bases. V lost 6 bases, J lost 1 base, and 13 bases lay in between. CDR1 SNHLY and CDR2 FYNNEI come from the germline V gene. This CDR3 has 14 residues. The CDR3 bases are TGTGCCAGCAGGAAGGCAGGGGCATCCTACGAGCAGTACTTC. Residues: CASRKAGASYEQYF.

This clone has a single count. V and J are TRBV24-1 and TRBJ2-1; 10 bases align to TRBD2. This CDR3 contains 15 residues. Germline V gene data show CDR1 as KGHDR and CDR2 as SFDVKD. The trim removed 5 bases at V and 3 bases at J, leaving 3 bases unmatched. The CDR3 region is CATSGAGGNYNEQFF. DNA of the CDR3: TGTGCCACCAGTGGAGCGGGGGGGAACTACAATGAGCAGTTCTTC.

This clone was picked up a small number of times. V is TRBV2 and J is TRBJ1-5; tentative D call: TRBD1 (5 bases). The V end lost 2 bases, the J end lost 5 bases, and 7 bases lay between the germline ends. Germline loops: CDR1 SNHLY, CDR2 FYNNEI. The CDR3 extends over 13 amino acids. The CDR3 bases are TGTGCCAGCAGTGAATCAGGGCATCAGCCCCAGCATTTT. This gives the protein CASSESGHQPQHF.

This clone appeared a single time. V gene TRBV3-1 (or the pseudogene TRBV3-2) combines with J gene TRBJ2-3, with D perhaps TRBD2 (5 bases). CDR1 is LGHDT and CDR2 is YNNKEL in the germline V gene (reference sequence). V shed 5 bases and J shed 0 bases, with 9 bases lying between them. The CDR3 loop spans 14 amino acids. In DNA, the CDR3 is TGTGCCAGCAGCTCCCGGGGTAGCACAGATACGCAGTATTTT. Protein: CASSSRGSTDTQYF.

The chain uses TRBV5-1 and TRBJ2-6; D is possibly TRBD2 (6 bases). The CDR3 totals 17 residues. The germline CDR1 and CDR2 sequences are SGHRS and YFSETQ. V was trimmed by 0 bases and J by 2 bases, leaving 12 bases between them. CDR3 loop: CASSLDLPGAGANVLTF. CDR3 DNA sequence: TGCGCCAGCAGCTTGGACCTGCCGGGGGCTGGGGCCAACGTCCTGACTTTC.

The chain recombines TRBV25-1 with TRBJ1-2; D possibly corresponds to TRBD1 (6 bases). Trimming pared 4 bases from V and 4 bases from J, leaving 13 bases between. The CDR3 contains 14 residues. Germline V gene sequence: CDR1 MGHDK, CDR2 SYGVNS. CDR3 sequence: CASSGYTGPYGYTF. The CDR3 DNA reads TGTGCCAGCAGTGGATACACAGGGCCCTATGGCTACACCTTC.

The gene calls are TRBV7-9 and TRBJ2-2; D perhaps matches TRBD1 (6 bases). The germline gives CDR1 SEHNR, CDR2 FQNEAQ (reference sequence). This CDR3 contains 15 residues. V lost 7 bases and J lost 0, with 12 bases in between. In DNA form, the CDR3 reads TGTGCCAGCACCCCGGACAGACCGAACACCGGGGAGCTGTTTTTT. It encodes CASTPDRPNTGELFF.

The chain carries TRBV12-3 or TRBV12-4 and TRBJ1-1, with D perhaps TRBD1 (5 bases). The CDR3 length is 12 residues. The V gene lost 7 bases and the J gene lost 5 bases, with 11 bases spanning the gap. In DNA form, the CDR3 reads TGTGCCAGCAAGCGGGGGGTAACTGAAGCTTTCTTT. It yields the protein CASKRGVTEAFF.

J is TRBJ2-5 and V is TRBV7-2; D remains unclear. V was trimmed by 1 base and J by 4 bases, leaving 7 bases between them. CDR3 length equals 13 residues. The germline V gene encodes CDR1 SGHTA and CDR2 FQGNSA. CDR3 nucleotides: TGTGCCAGCAGCTTAGGGCCATTAGAGACCCAGTACTTC. Protein: CASSLGPLETQYF.

The rearrangement joins TRBV6-5 to TRBJ2-7; D uncertain. Trimming removed 4 bases from V and 3 bases from J, with 7 bases in between. CDR3 length: 12 amino acids. Germline V gives CDR1 MNHEY, CDR2 SVGAGI. The CDR3 DNA is TGTGCCAGCAGTTCTAGACTCTACGAGCAGTACTTC. It yields the protein CASSSRLYEQYF.

This chain links TRBV9 with TRBJ2-3; the D gene is possibly TRBD2 (7 bases). V was trimmed by 3 bases and J by 2 bases, leaving 16 bases between them. The CDR3 covers 16 residues. Germline V gene data show CDR1 as SGDLS and CDR2 as YYNGEE. CDR3 DNA: TGTGCCAGCAGCGCCTTGGGGGGGCCTCACACAGATACGCAGTATTTT. It encodes CASSALGGPHTDTQYF. Using reference TRBV9 and TRBJ2-3 for the parts outside the CDR3, the full variable domain is DSGVTQTPKHLITATGQRVTLRCSPRSGDLSVYWYQQSLDQGLQFLIQYYNGEERAKGNILERFSAQQFPDLHSELNLSSLELGDSALYFCASSALGGPHTDTQYFGPGTRLTVL.

Notes on this clone: Other DNA sequences of this sample code for an identical CDR3. The DNA of the CDR3 is TGTGCCAGCAGCCCAAGACAGACGAACACTGAAGCTTTCTTT. Encoded protein: CASSPRQTNTEAFF. The V call is TRBV7-9, the J call TRBJ1-1, with D perhaps TRBD1 (5 bases). The germline V and J ends were trimmed by 5 bases and 1 base, with 11 bases remaining between them. This CDR3 region has 14 residues. The V gene's germline CDR1 is SEHNR and CDR2 FQNEAQ (reference sequence). The variable domain in full, completed from reference TRBV7-9 and TRBJ1-1, reads DTGVSQNPRHKITKRGQNVTFRCDPISEHNRLYWYRQTLGQGPEFLTYFQNEAQLEKSRLLSDRFSAERPKGSFSTLEIQRTEQGDSAMYLCASSPRQTNTEAFFGQGTRLTVV.

The V gene is TRBV20-1, the J gene TRBJ1-2; D gene unclear. Germline CDR1 reads DFQATT; CDR2 reads SNEGSKA (reference sequence). This CDR3 is 9 amino acids long. The CDR3 protein is CLDPDGYTF. CDR3 bases: TGCCTAGACCCCGATGGCTACACCTTC.

The chain joins TRBV7-3 to TRBJ1-3; no definite D call. The CDR3 has 15 residues. Germline V CDR1 and CDR2: SGHTA, FQGTGA. V lost 4 bases and J lost 4, with 14 bases in between. Here the CDR3 reads CASSSDPGDGNTIYF. The CDR3, as DNA: TGTGCCAGCAGCTCAGACCCGGGAGACGGAAACACCATATATTTT.

This clone was observed a single time. The chain has TRBV12-5 and TRBJ1-1, with D hard to call. The CDR3 is 13 residues long. Germline assignment: CDR1 LGHNT and CDR2 FRNRAP. Deletions cut 3 bases from V and 2 bases from J, with 7 bases between. The CDR3 DNA follows: TGTGCTAGTGGTTTCGGGGTTAACACTGAAGCTTTCTTT. Amino acids: CASGFGVNTEAFF.

The chain links TRBV5-1 to TRBJ2-7, with TRBD2 as a possible D gene (6 bases). The CDR3 has 14 amino acids. V was shortened by 1 base and J by 6 bases, with 14 bases between the two germline ends. The V gene's germline CDR1 is SGHRS and CDR2 YFSETQ. The CDR3 sequence is CASSLMGEEGEQYF. In nucleotides, the CDR3 is TGCGCCAGCAGCTTGATGGGGGAGGAAGGCGAGCAGTACTTC.

J is TRBJ1-2 and V is TRBV12-3 or TRBV12-4, with 9 nucleotides matching TRBD1. The CDR3 extends over 13 amino acids. The V gene end was trimmed by 4 bases and the J gene end by 4 bases; junction bases not matched to a gene: 1. CDR3 amino acids: CASSYRGLYGYTF. The CDR3 DNA sequence: TGTGCCAGCAGTTACAGGGGGCTCTATGGCTACACCTTC.

This clone is a singleton in its sample. The rearrangement links TRBV12-3 or TRBV12-4 to TRBJ1-2, with no clear D. The CDR3 sequence is 13 residues long. Trimming pared 3 bases from V and 6 bases from J, leaving 11 bases between. The CDR3 here is CASSFSWEDGYTF. Here the CDR3 DNA reads TGTGCCAGCAGTTTTTCATGGGAGGATGGCTACACCTTC.